The clone carrying this TCR beta chain qualifies as medium-sized. This sample was taken from a study of T and B cells in COVID-19 patients. Germline CDR1 reads LNHDA; CDR2 reads SQIVND (reference sequence). V lost 4 bases to trimming and J lost 2 bases, with 8 bases between them. The CDR3 length is 13 residues. TRB was amplified from about 250-500 ng of blood genomic DNA. Multiplex PCR with BIOMED2 TRB-A/B primer pools amplified TRB rearrangements. MiXCR was run by TCRdb on the multiplex PCR reads, yielding one entry per CDR3 protein. Among about 3,200 distinct CDR3 sequences listed, under 30% were seen once.

This sequence joins TRBV19 and TRBJ2-5; maybe TRBD1 (5 bases). This TCR came from a human donor with active COVID-19. Sequences were obtained from blood. CDR3 nucleotide sequence: TGTGCCAGTAGTACCCGACAGCAAGAGACCCAGTACTTC. Its translation: CASSTRQQETQYF.